This passage covers 30 T cell receptor beta chains from one sample sequenced in a study of blood T cell repertoires in COVID-19. Clones were sequenced by immunoSEQ multiplex PCR, and TCRdb holds only the in-frame ones, with some missing. The table has some 290,000 clones, more than 85% seen once; the top ten hold approximately 4%. Sequenced input: peripheral blood. The receptor source for this set is a man between 18 and 29 years old with active or convalescent COVID-19.

V is TRBV11-3 and J is TRBJ2-5, with 11 bases fitting TRBD1. V gave up 3 bases and J gave up 5 bases; unmatched junction bases: 2. The CDR3 covers 14 residues. CDR1 and CDR2 from the germline V gene are SGHNT and YENEEA. The CDR3, as DNA: TGTGCCAGCAGCTTGGGGACAGGGGGTGAGACCCAGTACTTC. This translates into CASSLGTGGETQYF.

The chain has TRBV5-1 and TRBJ2-1; no reliable D call. This CDR3 contains 14 residues. The germline gives CDR1 SGHRS, CDR2 YFSETQ. V was clipped by 0 bases and J by 3 bases, with 7 bases between them. CDR3 amino acids: CASSLADNYNEQFF. CDR3 DNA: TGCGCCAGCAGCTTGGCAGACAACTACAATGAGCAGTTCTTC.

This clone came up a few times. V is TRBV7-2 and J is TRBJ2-3; D remains unclear. V was shortened by 6 bases and J by 0 bases, with 7 bases between the two germline ends. This CDR3 has 13 residues. The germline gives CDR1 SGHTA, CDR2 FQGNSA. The CDR3 coding sequence is TGTGCCAGCAGTCAAATTAGCACAGATACGCAGTATTTT. Translating it yields CASSQISTDTQYF.

The rearrangement joins TRBV4-3 to TRBJ1-2; tentative D call: TRBD1 (6 bases). CDR1 is LGHNA and CDR2 is YSLEER in the germline V gene. CDR3 length equals 16 residues. Between the trimmed V and J ends, which lost 0 bases and 2 bases, there was a span of 13 bases. In DNA, the CDR3 is TGCGCCAGCAGCCAAGACTGGGGGGGCGCAAACTATGGCTACACCTTC. Translated: CASSQDWGGANYGYTF.

This sequence joins TRBV4-2 and TRBJ2-7; 8 positions agree with TRBD2. V lost 0 bases and J lost 3; bases outside the gene matches: 7. The germline gives CDR1 LGHNA, CDR2 YNFKEQ. The CDR3 runs 16 residues. The CDR3 sequence: CASSQEQGLDYYEQYF. In DNA form, the CDR3 reads TGTGCCAGCAGCCAAGAACAGGGACTAGACTACTACGAGCAGTACTTC.

This chain links TRBV5-6 with TRBJ2-6; TRBD1 might be the D (6 bases). V gave up 7 bases and J gave up 15 bases, with 14 bases separating them. This CDR3 has 11 amino acids. CDR1 and CDR2 (germline): SGHDT, YYEEEE. This CDR3 is CASWGRTDLTF. CDR3 bases: TGTGCCAGCTGGGGAAGGACAGACCTGACTTTC.

This sequence joins TRBV6-5 and TRBJ2-6; TRBD1 matches 7 bases. Germline V gene data show CDR1 as MNHEY and CDR2 as SVGAGI. J lost 4 bases, V lost 6 bases, and 6 bases had no gene match. The CDR3 extends over 15 amino acids. DNA for the CDR3: TGTGCCAGCAGAGCACAGGGGCCAGGGGCCAACGTCCTGACTTTC. Translation: CASRAQGPGANVLTF.

The genes are TRBV24-1 and TRBJ1-1, with D tentatively TRBD1 (6 bases). Germline values: CDR1 KGHDR, CDR2 SFDVKD. The CDR3 loop spans 13 amino acids. V was pared by 7 bases and J by 4 bases, with 12 bases between. The DNA of the CDR3 is TGTGCCACCAGGAGGGGGATCGGCACTGAAGCTTTCTTT. It is translated as CATRRGIGTEAFF.

A few counts support this clone. The chain employs TRBV9 and TRBJ1-3, with D uncertain. The ends were cut back, 6 bases at V and 0 bases at J, with 13 bases in the middle. The length of the CDR3 is 15 residues. Per the germline V gene, CDR1 is SGDLS and CDR2 is YYNGEE. The CDR3 nucleotides are TGTGCCAGCAACCCGAGTATTTCCTCTGGAAACACCATATATTTT. It encodes CASNPSISSGNTIYF.

This chain joins TRBV7-8 and TRBJ1-3, with 8 nucleotides matching TRBD1. Germline CDR1 SGHVS, CDR2 FQNEAQ. The CDR3 extends over 17 amino acids. With V trimmed by 1 base and J by 0 bases, 5 bases remained unmatched. CDR3 coding DNA: TGTGCCAGCAGCTTAGACAGGGGGGTCAACTCTGGAAACACCATATATTTT. As protein: CASSLDRGVNSGNTIYF.

The V and J genes are TRBV7-3 and TRBJ2-3; TRBD1 matches at 7 bases. The CDR3 extends over 14 amino acids. Trimming removed 6 bases from V and 1 base from J; junction bases left unmatched: 4. CDR1 and CDR2 (germline): SGHTA, FQGTGA. CDR3 nucleotides: TGTGCCAGCAGGTCCACAGGGGGCACAGATACGCAGTATTTT. Translating it yields CASRSTGGTDTQYF.

The CDR3 sequence: CASSLPLAGFSTDTQYF. DNA of the CDR3: TGTGCCAGCAGCTTGCCACTAGCGGGGTTTAGCACAGATACGCAGTATTTT. The rearrangement uses TRBV5-6 and TRBJ2-3; 10 positions agree with TRBD2. The germline V gene has CDR1 SGHDT and CDR2 YYEEEE. This CDR3 has 17 residues. V lost 1 base and J lost 0; bases outside the gene matches: 5. Full variable domain (rest looked up from reference TRBV5-6 and TRBJ2-3): DAGVTQSPTHLIKTRGQQVTLRCSPKSGHDTVSWYQQALGQGPQFIFQYYEEEERQRGNFPDRFSGHQFPNYSSELNVNALLLGDSALYLCASSLPLAGFSTDTQYFGPGTRLTVL.

The chain joins TRBV4-2 to TRBJ2-4; D might be TRBD2 (6 bases). Trimming removed 0 bases at V and 4 bases at J, with 10 bases between. The V gene's germline CDR1 is LGHNA and CDR2 YNFKEQ. The CDR3 extends over 15 amino acids. CDR3 protein: CASSQDGGLKNIQYF. CDR3 nucleotide sequence: TGTGCCAGCAGCCAAGATGGAGGACTAAAAAACATTCAGTACTTC.

This chain joins TRBV11-2 and TRBJ1-5, with 9 positions matching TRBD1. Trimming cost V 6 bases and J 5 bases; bases outside gene matches: 8. Per germline, CDR1 SGHAT and CDR2 FQNNGV. This CDR3 comprises 15 residues. The CDR3 DNA reads as TGTGCCAGCAGAATAGGGACAGGGCGAGATCAGCCCCAGCATTTT. Translating gives CASRIGTGRDQPQHF.

The CDR3 DNA sequence: TGTGCCAGCAGCCAGGGACAGCGAGGGGACGAGCAGTACTTC. Its translation: CASSQGQRGDEQYF. The chain has TRBV7-9 and TRBJ2-7; 7 bases are shared with TRBD1. The V gene's germline CDR1 is SEHNR and CDR2 FQNEAQ (reference sequence). V dropped 5 bases and J dropped 5; count of bases not matched to a gene: 9. The CDR3 has 14 amino acids.

The rearrangement joins TRBV19 to TRBJ2-1; maybe TRBD1 (6 bases). Deletions cut 1 base from V and 8 bases from J, with 9 bases between. The CDR3 spans 13 residues. Germline loops: CDR1 LNHDA, CDR2 SQIVND (reference sequence). The CDR3 DNA is TGTGCCAGTAGTATAGGCAGGGGTTATGAGCAGTTCTTC. Translated, it gives CASSIGRGYEQFF.

This rearrangement joins TRBV7-2 to TRBJ2-3, with 14 bases fitting TRBD2. Germline V lookup: CDR1 SGHTA, CDR2 FQGNSA. The CDR3 loop spans 16 amino acids. J lost 7 bases, V lost 3 bases, and 6 bases had no gene match. The CDR3 nucleotides are TGTGCCAGCAGCTTCCGACTAGCGGGGGGGATGAATACGCAGTATTTT. Amino acid sequence: CASSFRLAGGMNTQYF.

This rearrangement joins TRBV29-1 to TRBJ1-3, with D uncertain. The CDR3 has 14 amino acids. The germline CDR1 and CDR2 sequences are SQVTM and ANQGSEA. Trimming took 0 bases from V and 3 from J, leaving 9 bases between them. The CDR3 sequence is CSVEDQEGGNTIYF. The CDR3, as DNA: TGCAGCGTTGAAGACCAGGAAGGTGGAAACACCATATATTTT.

V is TRBV6-2 or TRBV6-3 and J is TRBJ1-1, with TRBD1 identical over 8 bases. This CDR3 contains 14 residues. V lost 2 bases and J lost 7; bases outside the gene matches: 6. Germline lookup yields CDR1 MNHEY and CDR2 SVGEGT. Written as DNA, the CDR3 is TGTGCCAGCAGTTACGCAGGGGGCGTTAGTGAAGCTTTCTTT. Amino acid sequence: CASSYAGGVSEAFF.

This clone was seen a single time. The chain carries TRBV15 and TRBJ2-3; 8 bases map to TRBD2. This CDR3 spans 15 amino acids. The germline V gene encodes CDR1 LNHNV and CDR2 YYDKDF (reference sequence). V shed 3 bases and J 4 bases; nucleotides not matched to a gene: 6. The DNA of the CDR3 is TGTGCCACCAGCAGCCGGGCGGGGGGTGCAGATACGCAGTATTTT. Translating gives CATSSRAGGADTQYF. The variable domain in full, with the rest retrieved from reference TRBV15 and TRBJ2-3, is DAMVIQNPRYQVTQFGKPVTLSCSQTLNHNVMYWYQQKSSQAPKLLFHYYDKDFNNEADTPDNFQSRRPNTSFCFLDIRSPGLGDTAMYLCATSSRAGGADTQYFGPGTRLTVL.

The chain uses TRBV5-1 and TRBJ1-4; D unresolved. The CDR3 is 13 residues long. Germline lookup yields CDR1 SGHRS and CDR2 YFSETQ. The V gene lost 2 bases and the J gene lost 5 bases, with 7 bases spanning the gap. CDR3 sequence: CASSLLINEKLFF. In nucleotides, the CDR3 is TGCGCCAGCAGCTTACTGATAAATGAAAAACTGTTTTTT.

The V gene is TRBV24-1, the J gene TRBJ2-7, with 8 bases that match TRBD1. Germline CDR1 is KGHDR and CDR2 is SFDVKD. J was trimmed by 2 bases and V by 11 bases; bases with no gene match: 7. CDR3 length equals 13 residues. The CDR3 spells CAIGQGGPYEQYF. DNA for the CDR3: TGTGCCATCGGACAGGGCGGTCCCTACGAGCAGTACTTC.

The rearrangement uses TRBV7-3 and TRBJ1-1, with TRBD1 matching over 7 bases. Germline CDR1 and CDR2: SGHTA and FQGTGA. There are 15 residues in the CDR3. J lost 0 bases, V lost 0 bases, and 1 base had no gene match. CDR3 in amino acids: CASSLTGQLNTEAFF. The CDR3 DNA follows: TGTGCCAGCAGCTTAACGGGACAGCTGAACACTGAAGCTTTCTTT.

The chain couples TRBV9 to TRBJ2-5; possibly TRBD2 for D (5 bases). This CDR3 has 15 residues. Germline CDR1 is SGDLS and CDR2 is YYNGEE. The V end was cut by 3 bases, the J end by 5 bases, with 17 bases between. CDR3 residues: CASSAPGRSGETQYF. CDR3 DNA: TGTGCCAGCAGCGCTCCGGGCCGCTCGGGGGAGACCCAGTACTTC.

This clone has only one observation. The DNA for the CDR3 is TGTGCCAGCAGCTTGTCCTCCTATGGCTACACCTTC. Encoded protein: CASSLSSYGYTF. This chain connects TRBV5-5 to TRBJ1-2; no clear D gene. CDR1 is SGHKS and CDR2 is YYEKEE in the germline V gene (reference sequence). The CDR3 loop spans 12 amino acids. The V and J ends lost 1 base and 4 bases respectively, with 5 bases between them.

This clone has only a few counts. This chain joins TRBV5-6 and TRBJ2-7; D gene unclear. The CDR3 loop spans 14 amino acids. The germline V gene encodes CDR1 SGHDT and CDR2 YYEEEE. Trimming stripped 1 base from V and 6 bases from J, with 14 bases between. DNA of the CDR3: TGTGCCAGCAGCTTGCCCCGAGGATCTACCGAGCAGTACTTC. It encodes CASSLPRGSTEQYF.

This rearrangement joins TRBV27 to TRBJ2-5, with D possibly matching TRBD1 (6 bases). This CDR3 is 14 amino acids long. The V gene lost 6 bases and the J gene lost 4 bases, with 15 bases spanning the gap. Germline CDR1 and CDR2: MNHEY and SMNVEV (reference sequence). Here the CDR3 DNA reads TGTGCCAGCAGGTCAGGGGCCCCAATAGAGACCCAGTACTTC. Translating it yields CASRSGAPIETQYF.

This sequence joins TRBV30 and TRBJ2-4, with D unclear. Trimming cost V 4 bases and J 0 bases, with 4 bases left between them. The CDR3 sequence is 12 residues long. From germline, CDR1 is GTSNPN and CDR2 SVGIG (reference sequence). CDR3: CAWTLAKNIQYF. DNA of the CDR3: TGTGCCTGGACCCTAGCCAAAAACATTCAGTACTTC.

This clone turned up a few times. V is TRBV4-1 and J is TRBJ1-4; maybe TRBD1 (5 bases). Trimming left V 4 bases short and J 0 bases short, with 12 bases between. The germline CDR1 and CDR2 sequences are MGHRA and YSYEKL. The CDR3 is 16 residues long. The CDR3 loop is CASSPALGATNEKLFF. The CDR3, as DNA: TGCGCCAGCAGCCCAGCTCTAGGGGCAACTAATGAAAAACTGTTTTTT.

The V gene is TRBV7-2, the J gene TRBJ2-3, with no clear D. Looked up from germline, CDR1 is SGHTA and CDR2 is FQGNSA. The CDR3 sequence is 12 residues long. V lost 4 bases to trimming and J lost 6 bases, with 8 bases between them. The DNA for the CDR3 is TGTGCCAGCAGCTCCTTCGGGGATACGCAGTATTTT. This gives the protein CASSSFGDTQYF.